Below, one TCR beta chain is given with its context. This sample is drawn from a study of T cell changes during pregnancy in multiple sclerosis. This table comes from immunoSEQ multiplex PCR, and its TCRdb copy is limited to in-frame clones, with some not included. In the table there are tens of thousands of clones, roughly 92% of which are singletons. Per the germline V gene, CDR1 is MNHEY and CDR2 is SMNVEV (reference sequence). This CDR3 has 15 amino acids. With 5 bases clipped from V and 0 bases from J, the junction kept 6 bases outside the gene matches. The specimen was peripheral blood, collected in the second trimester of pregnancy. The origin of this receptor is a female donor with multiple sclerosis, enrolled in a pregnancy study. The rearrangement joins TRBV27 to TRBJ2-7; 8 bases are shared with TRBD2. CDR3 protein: CASSPQTSASYEQYF. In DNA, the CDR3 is TGTGCCAGCAGTCCTCAGACTAGCGCCTCCTACGAGCAGTACTTC.